This T cell receptor beta chain was sequenced for a study of regulatory T cells in long-lasting Graves disease. Construction of the TCR beta libraries employed iRepertoire HTBI primers in conjunction with Arm-PCR of CDR3 regions. TCRdb re-called the multiplex PCR reads with MiXCR, one entry per CDR3 protein. The sample has roughly 500,000 distinct CDR3 sequences; around 11% are singletons. Per the germline V gene, CDR1 is SGHAT and CDR2 is FQDESV (reference sequence). CDR3 length equals 15 residues. With respect to this clonotype: Relative to the germline gene, one junction end is altered; a read error may explain this.

Stated time point: newly diagnosed GD, antithyroid drugs for less than 3 months. After RNA was extracted from PBMCs, the TCR library was made from it. These data were also reused for a study on T cells in Graves' hyperthyroidism and ophthalmopathy. That paper states: Ophthalmopathy onset followed model prediction by a median about 6.9 months.

This chain links TRBV11-1 with TRBJ2-1; TRBD2 is a possible D gene (5 bases). The origin of this receptor is a woman in her thirties with Graves disease. The source was peripheral blood mononuclear cells (PBMCs), collected at new diagnosis, from a patient treated with antithyroid drugs. The CDR3 loop is CASSQGNGVYNEQFF. In DNA form, the CDR3 reads TGCGCCAGCAGCCAAGGTAACGGGGTTTACAATGAGCAGTTCTTC. The whole variable domain, remainder taken from reference TRBV11-1 and TRBJ2-1, is EAEVAQSPRYKITEKSQAVAFWCDPISGHATLYWYRQILGQGPELLVQFQDESVVDDSQLPKDRFSAERLKGVDSTLKIQPAELGDSAMYLCASSQGNGVYNEQFFGPGTRLTVL.